This section outlines one TCR beta chain sequence together with its context. Antigen specificity is unknown. The data belong to a study of shared clonotypes between healthy human individuals. Study-wide findings and caveats: Non-shared clonotypes displayed generation probabilities falling below those of clonotypes present in all four donors. Sequencing depth was expected to affect clonotype sharing among donors.

The naive CD8 population came from CD45RO-negative cells selected for CCR7, without terminally differentiated effector memory CD45RA+ cells. The method was immunoSEQ multiplex PCR; TCRdb's version includes in-frame clones alone and lacks a portion of them. The data show some 2,100,000 clones, with about 92% seen just once and under 2% held by the top ten. Looked up from germline, CDR1 is SGHDT and CDR2 is YYEEEE. This CDR3 comprises 16 residues. The trim removed 3 bases at V and 3 bases at J, leaving 3 bases unmatched. The source is a man in his late teens or twenties in good health. Some clones in this sample may be carry-over from other donors' samples. What was sequenced was naive CD8+ T cells from PBMCs. The V and J genes are TRBV5-6 and TRBJ2-2; 12 positions agree with TRBD2. The CDR3 spells CASSSRLAGDTGELFF. For the CDR3, the DNA is TGTGCCAGCAGCTCACGACTAGCGGGAGACACCGGGGAGCTGTTTTTT.